Listed below are T cell receptor beta chains from one sample, sequenced in a study of blood T cell repertoires in COVID-19. Method: immunoSEQ multiplex PCR; TCRdb's copy keeps in-frame clones and lacks some. The sample consists of around 100,000 clones, about 86% of them appearing once. Sample: PBMCs or T cells enriched from blood (not recorded which). The receptors were sampled from a woman aged 45-59 years who had recovered from COVID-19. CDR3s include the opening cysteine and the closing phenylalanine or tryptophan. Fields, in order: D gene, clone size, J gene, V gene, CDR3 protein, CDR3 DNA. The D gene is left open where the match is weak. Clone size appears in some rows only: once, few, many, or a class for an expanded clone.

.	once	TRBJ1-2	TRBV12-5	CASGLVRRVGGYTF	TGTGCTAGTGGTTTGGTACGCCGGGTTGGAGGCTACACCTTC
TRBD1	.	TRBJ2-1	TRBV7-9	CASSRLRDRSYNEQFF	TGTGCCAGCAGCCGACTACGGGACAGATCCTACAATGAGCAGTTCTTC
TRBD2	once	TRBJ2-2	TRBV5-1	CASRGTSGSDTGELFF	TGCGCCAGCAGGGGTACTAGCGGGAGTGACACCGGGGAGCTGTTTTTT
TRBD2	.	TRBJ2-2	TRBV11-2	CASSSKAGAGTGELFF	TGTGCCAGCAGCTCCAAAGCGGGAGCCGGCACCGGGGAGCTGTTTTTT
.	once	TRBJ1-1	TRBV5-1	CASSYGSSNTEAFF	TGCGCCAGCAGCTACGGTTCCTCGAACACTGAAGCTTTCTTT
TRBD1	.	TRBJ1-4	TRBV5-4	CASSSRPGQTNEKLFF	TGTGCCAGCAGCTCACGGCCGGGACAGACTAATGAAAAACTGTTTTTT
.	.	TRBJ1-3	TRBV5-1	CASSLVGANSGNTIYF	TGCGCCAGCAGCTTGGTAGGGGCTAACTCTGGAAACACCATATATTTT
.	.	TRBJ1-3	TRBV6-5	CASSKGHGENTIYF	TGTGCCAGCAGCAAGGGACACGGGGAAAACACCATATATTTT
.	.	TRBJ1-5	TRBV4-2	CASSQEWAPNQPQHF	TGTGCCAGCAGCCAAGAGTGGGCCCCCAATCAGCCCCAGCATTTT
.	.	TRBJ2-3	TRBV9	CASSVGPKGEDTQYF	TGTGCCAGCAGCGTTGGACCCAAAGGGGAAGATACGCAGTATTTT
.	.	TRBJ2-7	TRBV5-1	CASTDGQEQYF	TGCGCCAGCACCGATGGACAAGAGCAGTACTTC
TRBD2	.	TRBJ2-7	TRBV5-1	CASSLQSGDPYEQYF	TGCGCCAGCAGCTTGCAGAGCGGGGACCCCTACGAGCAGTACTTC
TRBD1	.	TRBJ2-2	TRBV12-3/TRBV12-4	CASSRGPGELFF	TGTGCCAGCTCAAGGGGGCCCGGGGAGCTGTTTTTT
TRBD1	.	TRBJ2-5	TRBV19	CASSGRTGTTLSGQETQYF	TGTGCCAGTAGTGGACGGACAGGTACTACTCTTTCGGGTCAAGAGACCCAGTACTTC
TRBD1	.	TRBJ2-7	TRBV15	CATSPRRDSIDYEQYF	TGTGCCACCAGCCCGCGCCGGGACAGTATCGACTACGAGCAGTACTTC
TRBD1	.	TRBJ1-5	TRBV27	CASSLSGTESNQPQHF	TGTGCCAGCAGTCTCTCCGGGACAGAGAGCAATCAGCCCCAGCATTTT
TRBD1	.	TRBJ1-1	TRBV29-1	CSVGRGPDTEAFF	TGCAGCGTTGGAAGGGGGCCGGACACTGAAGCTTTCTTT
.	once	TRBJ1-1	TRBV27	CADSGGGTPEAFF	TGTGCCGACTCCGGGGGAGGGACGCCTGAAGCTTTCTTT
.	.	TRBJ2-1	TRBV3-1/TRBV3-2	CASRSSQVWSNEQFF	TGTGCCAGCAGATCCAGCCAGGTCTGGTCCAATGAGCAGTTCTTC
TRBD1	.	TRBJ2-2	TRBV9	CASSQTGGSTGELFF	TGTGCCAGCAGTCAGACAGGGGGATCGACCGGGGAGCTGTTTTTT
TRBD2	few	TRBJ2-7	TRBV19	CASRPGLAGGNEQYF	TGTGCCAGTAGGCCGGGACTAGCGGGAGGCAACGAGCAGTACTTC
.	.	TRBJ2-1	TRBV5-4	CASSPDSLSYNEQFF	TGTGCCAGCAGCCCTGACAGCCTCTCCTACAATGAGCAGTTCTTC
TRBD2	.	TRBJ2-7	TRBV5-4	CASSRGEAYEQYF	TGTGCCAGCAGCCGGGGGGAGGCCTACGAGCAGTACTTC
.	.	TRBJ2-7	TRBV30	CAWSVQGGSWQYF	TGTGCCTGGAGTGTACAGGGAGGGTCGTGGCAGTACTTC
.	few	TRBJ1-1	TRBV29-1	CSVEGAGLAFF	TGCAGCGTTGAAGGGGCAGGATTGGCTTTCTTT
TRBD2	.	TRBJ2-1	TRBV18	CASSAGLAGDNEQFF	TGTGCCAGCTCAGCAGGACTAGCGGGGGACAATGAGCAGTTCTTC
TRBD1	.	TRBJ2-1	TRBV7-9	CASSRGDSLTNEQFF	TGTGCCAGCAGCCGAGGGGACAGTCTCACCAATGAGCAGTTCTTC
TRBD1	.	TRBJ2-1	TRBV19	CASSSRGRRQGNEQFF	TGTGCCAGTAGTAGCAGGGGGCGAAGGCAGGGGAATGAGCAGTTCTTC
TRBD2	.	TRBJ2-7	TRBV3-1/TRBV3-2	CASSPRLAGPSYEQYF	TGTGCCAGCAGCCCACGACTAGCGGGACCCTCCTACGAGCAGTACTTC
TRBD1	.	TRBJ1-2	TRBV6-6	CASSPGTGLWGYTF	TGTGCCAGCAGTCCCGGGACAGGGTTGTGGGGCTACACCTTC
.	.	TRBJ1-1	TRBV6-1	CASSERTLRIVDRMNTEAFF	TGTGCCAGCAGTGAACGAACGTTGAGGATTGTGGACAGAATGAACACTGAAGCTTTCTTT
TRBD1	.	TRBJ1-3	TRBV18	CASSPTGEDGNTIYF	TGTGCCAGCTCACCGACAGGGGAAGATGGAAACACCATATATTTT
TRBD1	.	TRBJ2-7	TRBV18	CASSPTDRGLEEQYF	TGTGCCAGCTCACCTACTGACAGGGGCCTCGAAGAGCAGTACTTC
.	.	TRBJ2-3	TRBV5-1	CASSRGSGTDTQYF	TGCGCCAGCTCCCGGGGGTCGGGCACAGATACGCAGTATTTT
.	few	TRBJ2-1	TRBV6-1	CASSELAREQFF	TGTGCCAGCAGTGAACTAGCCCGAGAGCAGTTCTTC